This paragraph covers one T cell receptor (beta chain) sequence. Measured with immunoSEQ multiplex PCR; TCRdb has only the in-frame clones, and not every one. Of approximately 70,000 clones listed, approximately 90% were seen once; the top ten hold 4.5% to 5%. The sample is drawn from a study of technical replicates of blood from a handful of donors. The sample consisted of PBMCs. This clonotype originated in a human donor in good health. Some clones in this sample may be carry-over from other donors' samples.

CDR3 coding DNA: TGTGCCAGCAGTTTGCGGGACCCTCGTCGGTATGGCTACACCTTC. This sequence encodes CASSLRDPRRYGYTF. V usage is TRBV27 and J usage is TRBJ1-2; tentatively, D is TRBD1 (5 bases). Germline lookup yields CDR1 MNHEY and CDR2 SMNVEV (reference sequence). Trimming removed 3 bases at V and 5 bases at J, with 16 bases between. The CDR3 has 15 amino acids.